The 20 T cell receptor beta chains reported below all come from one sample, sequenced in a study of siplizumab effects on memory and regulatory T cells. Clones were read by immunoSEQ multiplex PCR, and TCRdb kept only the in-frame ones, dropping some. Among about 110,000 clones listed, 85% to 95% were seen once. Sequenced material: CD4+ T cells sorted from blood. The receptors shown here come from a human donor in good health.

This rearrangement joins TRBV5-4 to TRBJ1-6; 8 bases are shared with TRBD1. Losses at the gene ends were 6 bases for V and 9 bases for J; bases not matched to a gene: 11. The CDR3 consists of 15 residues. From germline, CDR1 is SGHNT and CDR2 YYREEE (reference sequence). CDR3 sequence: CASTNNRDRSSPLHF. DNA for the CDR3: TGTGCCAGCACCAATAACCGGGACAGGTCTTCACCCCTCCACTTT. The full variable domain, completed using reference TRBV5-4 and TRBJ1-6, is ETGVTQSPTHLIKTRGQQVTLRCSSQSGHNTVSWYQQALGQGPQFIFQYYREEENGRGNFPPRFSGLQFPNYSSELNVNALELDDSALYLCASTNNRDRSSPLHFGNGTRLTVT.

The rearrangement uses TRBV29-1 and TRBJ2-3; TRBD2 might be the D (6 bases). Trimming left V 2 bases short and J 1 base short, with 13 bases between. Germline V lookup: CDR1 SQVTM, CDR2 ANQGSEA. This CDR3 has 15 residues. The CDR3 DNA follows: TGCAGCGTTGAACTACGGGAGAGGGGCACAGATACGCAGTATTTT. Translated: CSVELRERGTDTQYF.

The chain uses TRBV18 and TRBJ1-1, with D possibly being TRBD1 (6 bases). Per the germline V gene, CDR1 is KGHSH and CDR2 is LQKENI. Trimming took off 0 bases at V and 7 bases at J, with 9 bases between the two ends. The CDR3 is made up of 13 amino acids. The CDR3 loop is CASSPPGGREAFF. The CDR3 DNA follows: TGTGCCAGCTCACCACCCGGGGGGCGTGAAGCTTTCTTT.

This chain uses TRBV11-3 with TRBJ1-1; D is perhaps TRBD1 (5 bases). This CDR3 has 16 amino acids. Trimming cost V 1 base and J 5 bases, with 17 bases left between them. Germline V lookup: CDR1 SGHNT, CDR2 YENEEA. CDR3 in DNA: TGTGCCAGCAGCTTAGGCTGGAGGGGCGGAAGGACTGAAGCTTTCTTT. This translates into CASSLGWRGGRTEAFF. Variable domain in full (rest from reference TRBV11-3 and TRBJ1-1): EAGVVQSPRYKIIEKKQPVAFWCNPISGHNTLYWYLQNLGQGPELLIRYENEEAVDDSQLPKDRFSAERLKGVDSTLKIQPAELGDSAVYLCASSLGWRGGRTEAFFGQGTRLTVV.

The gene calls are TRBV7-9 and TRBJ1-6; D remains ambiguous. Trimming cost V 7 bases and J 2 bases, with 6 bases left between them. The CDR3 loop spans 13 amino acids. The germline gives CDR1 SEHNR, CDR2 FQNEAQ (reference sequence). CDR3 loop: CASTGTYNSPLHF. The DNA of the CDR3 is TGTGCCAGCACCGGAACCTATAATTCACCCCTCCACTTT.

The chain carries TRBV27 and TRBJ1-5; 8 nucleotides line up with TRBD1. Trimming took 5 bases from V and 6 from J; bases not matched to a gene: 9. This CDR3 has 15 amino acids. Per germline, CDR1 MNHEY and CDR2 SMNVEV (reference sequence). CDR3 in amino acids: CASSPLGQGAQPQHF. The CDR3 coding sequence is TGTGCCAGCAGTCCCCTCGGACAGGGCGCTCAGCCCCAGCATTTT.

The chain carries TRBV5-5 and TRBJ2-5; 10 nucleotides agree with TRBD2. This CDR3 has 16 residues. From germline, CDR1 is SGHKS and CDR2 YYEKEE (reference sequence). V was pared by 2 bases and J by 1 base, with 5 bases of the junction left unmatched. Here the CDR3 reads CASSFILAGVQETQYF. The CDR3 region has the DNA TGTGCCAGCAGCTTCATCCTAGCGGGAGTCCAAGAGACCCAGTACTTC. The full variable domain, completed using reference TRBV5-5 and TRBJ2-5, is DAGVTQSPTHLIKTRGQQVTLRCSPISGHKSVSWYQQVLGQGPQFIFQYYEKEERGRGNFPDRFSARQFPNYSSELNVNALLLGDSALYLCASSFILAGVQETQYFGPGTRLLVL.

A note on this clone: Relative to the germline gene, one junction end is altered; a read error may explain this. V gene TRBV28 combines with J gene TRBJ2-7; D is unclear. CDR1 is MDHEN, CDR2 SYDVKM, per germline. The CDR3 runs to 12 residues. The CDR3 sequence: CASSLPSSEQYF. The CDR3, as DNA: TGTGCCAGCAGTTTACCTTCCTCCGAGCAGTACTTC.

The chain combines TRBV30 with TRBJ1-1; 9 nucleotides agree with TRBD1. This CDR3 is 12 amino acids long. Germline values: CDR1 GTSNPN, CDR2 SVGIG (reference sequence). Trimming took 7 bases from V and 9 from J; bases not matched to a gene: 9. The CDR3 here is CASTDRGRKAFF. The CDR3 region has the DNA TGTGCCTCTACGGACAGGGGCCGGAAAGCTTTCTTT.

This rearrangement joins TRBV15 to TRBJ2-2, with D possibly being TRBD1 (5 bases). Germline V CDR1 and CDR2: LNHNV, YYDKDF (reference sequence). Trimming left V 3 bases short and J 7 bases short, with 9 bases between. CDR3 length: 13 amino acids. This CDR3 reads CATSRGQGGELFF. In nucleotides, the CDR3 is TGTGCCACCAGCAGGGGGCAGGGCGGGGAGCTGTTTTTT.

The chain joins TRBV2 to TRBJ2-7; TRBD1 agrees at 11 bases. CDR1 is SNHLY and CDR2 is FYNNEI in the germline V gene. V shed 4 bases and J 4 bases; nucleotides not matched to a gene: 3. CDR3 length: 14 residues. The DNA for the CDR3 is TGTGCCAGCAGTGGGACAGGGGGCGGTTACGAGCAGTACTTC. Translation: CASSGTGGGYEQYF.

The genes are TRBV11-2 and TRBJ1-2, with unresolved D. Per the germline V gene, CDR1 is SGHAT and CDR2 is FQNNGV. This CDR3 contains 15 residues. The V and J ends lost 5 bases and 7 bases respectively, with 20 bases between them. The CDR3 bases are TGTGCCAGCAGCGCCGGGATTAAGGCCTTGGGTGGCTACACCTTC. Translation gives CASSAGIKALGGYTF.

This clone was seen more than once but under ten times. The rearrangement uses TRBV29-1 and TRBJ2-5, with 13 bases that match TRBD2. Germline CDR1 is SQVTM and CDR2 is ANQGSEA. CDR3 length: 15 amino acids. V lost 5 bases and J lost 3; bases outside the gene matches: 6. The CDR3 is CSVRTSGSWKETQYF. DNA for the CDR3: TGCAGCGTTCGGACTAGCGGGAGTTGGAAAGAGACCCAGTACTTC.

The rearrangement joins TRBV29-1 to TRBJ2-2; a weak D match, TRBD1 (6 bases). Germline lookup yields CDR1 SQVTM and CDR2 ANQGSEA. The CDR3 covers 14 residues. V was shortened by 6 bases and J by 2 bases, with 13 bases between the two germline ends. The CDR3 reads CSVITGLNTGELFF. The CDR3 DNA reads as TGCAGCGTCATAACAGGGCTAAACACCGGGGAGCTGTTTTTT.

The chain uses TRBV19 and TRBJ2-7; a possible D gene is TRBD1 (7 bases). The CDR3 sequence is 15 residues long. V was trimmed by 8 bases and J by 3 bases, leaving 20 bases between them. The germline CDR1 and CDR2 sequences are LNHDA and SQIVND (reference sequence). CDR3 residues: CASRKGGQGVYEQYF. The CDR3 DNA is TGTGCCAGTCGAAAGGGGGGCCAGGGGGTCTACGAGCAGTACTTC.

A single count supports this clone. The rearrangement uses TRBV11-3 and TRBJ2-1; 8 positions agree with TRBD1. Germline CDR1 SGHNT, CDR2 YENEEA. CDR3 length equals 15 residues. V shed 1 base, J shed 2 bases, and the junction held 1 base outside the gene matches. The CDR3 region has the DNA TGTGCCAGCAGCTTAGGGACAGGGACCTACAATGAGCAGTTCTTC. It specifies CASSLGTGTYNEQFF.

The table lists this clone with a few counts. V and J are TRBV10-3 and TRBJ1-1, with D uncertain. The CDR3 runs 12 residues. The V and J ends lost 5 bases and 7 bases respectively, with 11 bases between them. CDR1 and CDR2 from the germline V gene are ENHRY and SYGVKD. The DNA for the CDR3 is TGTGCCATCAGTCAGGACGAACATGAAGCTTTCTTT. It encodes CAISQDEHEAFF.

The chain recombines TRBV5-6 with TRBJ2-1, with a weak D call TRBD1 (6 bases). CDR1 is SGHDT, CDR2 YYEEEE, per germline. V lost 4 bases and J 0 bases, leaving 11 bases between the germline ends. This CDR3 contains 15 residues. The CDR3 protein is CASSRGGSSYNEQFF. In nucleotides, the CDR3 is TGTGCCAGCAGCCGAGGGGGAAGCTCCTACAATGAGCAGTTCTTC.

CDR3 amino acids: CASSGGPQETQYF. The CDR3 region has the DNA TGCGCCAGCAGCGGGGGCCCCCAAGAGACCCAGTACTTC. V and J are TRBV5-1 and TRBJ2-5; D is perhaps TRBD1 (6 bases). Germline V gene lookup returns CDR1 SGHRS and CDR2 YFSETQ. The V end was cut by 4 bases, the J end by 1 base, with 8 bases between. The CDR3 has 13 residues.

This clone came up a few times. The chain links TRBV27 to TRBJ1-5, with 7 positions matching TRBD1. With 5 bases clipped from V and 9 bases from J, the junction kept 7 bases outside the gene matches. The length of the CDR3 is 13 residues. Germline V CDR1 and CDR2: MNHEY, SMNVEV (reference sequence). In DNA, the CDR3 is TGTGCCAGCAGTCCGGAACAGGGGCGGCCCCAGCATTTT. This gives the protein CASSPEQGRPQHF.